The clone carrying this TCR beta chain appeared many times. Antigen unknown. The germline V gene encodes CDR1 MGHDK and CDR2 SYGVNS. The CDR3 runs 14 residues. V was pared by 5 bases and J by 10 bases, with 12 bases of the junction left unmatched. The protocol attached unique molecular identifiers to individual cDNA molecules. One entry per CDR3 protein, called by TCRdb with MiXCR from the 5' RACE reads. The profile shows about 47,000 distinct CDR3 sequences, roughly 11% of them singletons. This entry is derived from a study of early T cells in non-severe SARS-CoV-2 infection. Study background: Unpaired chains resulted from sequencing bulk RNA of unsorted whole blood.

Whole-study findings and limits: There was a bias toward anti-spike CD8 responses in VDJdb matching, which missed private and CD4 specificities.

The chain combines TRBV25-1 with TRBJ1-2, with TRBD1 matching 8 bases. Sequenced input: whole blood. The receptor was derived from an adult who was a healthcare worker with PCR-confirmed SARS-CoV-2 infection or an uninfected control (not recorded which). Here the CDR3 DNA reads TGTGCCAGCAGTCCACCGGACAGGGAAGAGGACTACACCTTC. Translated, it gives CASSPPDREEDYTF.